Listed below are T cell receptor beta chains from one sample, sequenced in a study of graft-versus-host responses after intestinal transplantation. Assay: immunoSEQ multiplex PCR; the TCRdb copy retains only in-frame clones and omits some. The sample has about 15,000 clones, around 70% seen once. Source: ileum tissue, taken around 98 weeks after intestinal transplantation. The source of these receptors is a human patient who received an intestinal transplant, so some T cells may come from the graft donor. Both conserved end residues are part of each CDR3. Fields, in order: J gene, V gene, clone size, D gene, CDR3 protein, CDR3 DNA. D genes are given only for firm matches. A row's size may be missing; if present it is once, few, many or a size class.

TRBJ1-4,TRBV15,-,-,CATSRGRGDNEKLFF,TGTGCCACCAGCAGAGGGCGAGGCGATAATGAAAAACTGTTTTTT
TRBJ2-7,TRBV7-8,-,-,CASSLGLSGQLEQYF,TGTGCCAGCAGCTTAGGCTTAAGCGGCCAACTAGAGCAGTACTTC
TRBJ1-1,TRBV25-1,once,-,CASSARRVRNTEAFF,TGTGCCAGCAGTGCCCGCAGGGTTAGGAACACTGAAGCTTTCTTT
TRBJ2-3,TRBV10-3,-,TRBD2,CAIRGSGRSTDTQYF,TGTGCCATCAGAGGTAGCGGGCGTAGCACAGATACGCAGTATTTT
TRBJ1-1,TRBV6-1,few,-,CASVSDLEAFF,TGTGCCAGCGTTTCGGATTTGGAAGCTTTCTTT
TRBJ1-1,TRBV19,-,-,CASSIDIPRLGARMGNEAFF,TGTGCCAGTAGTATAGATATTCCCCGGTTGGGGGCCAGGATGGGGAATGAAGCTTTCTTT
TRBJ2-7,TRBV15,-,TRBD2,CATSREAGGSYEQYF,TGTGCCACCAGCAGGGAAGCGGGGGGCTCCTACGAGCAGTACTTC
TRBJ1-2,TRBV6-5,-,-,CASSSHRGYTF,TGTGCCAGCAGTTCCCACAGGGGCTACACCTTC
TRBJ2-2,TRBV11-2,once,TRBD2,CASSPGTSSFTGELFF,TGTGCCAGCAGCCCCGGGACTAGTTCTTTCACCGGGGAGCTGTTTTTT
TRBJ2-1,TRBV2,few,TRBD2,CASSVRETYNEQFF,TGTGCCAGCAGTGTGCGGGAGACCTACAATGAGCAGTTCTTC
TRBJ1-2,TRBV4-1,few,-,CASSQDVTGRGYGYTF,TGCGCCAGCAGCCAAGATGTAACGGGGAGGGGATATGGCTACACCTTC
TRBJ1-2,TRBV5-4,-,TRBD1,CASSTGQGGSYGYTF,TGTGCCAGCAGCACGGGACAGGGGGGCTCCTATGGCTACACCTTC
TRBJ2-2,TRBV7-6,few,-,CASSLQEAGELFF,TGTGCCAGCAGTTTACAGGAGGCCGGGGAGCTGTTTTTT
TRBJ1-1,TRBV7-2,-,-,CASSLRRQGNTEAFF,TGTGCCAGCAGCTTAAGGCGACAAGGGAACACTGAAGCTTTCTTT
TRBJ1-5,TRBV19,-,-,CASGSGYSNQPQHF,TGTGCCAGTGGTAGCGGATATAGCAATCAGCCCCAGCATTTT
TRBJ1-1,TRBV4-2,few,-,CASSLYASSGLNTEAFF,TGTGCCAGCAGCTTGTATGCTTCGTCGGGGTTGAACACTGAAGCTTTCTTT
TRBJ2-2,TRBV19,-,-,CASRDFRRDFNTGELFF,TGTGCCAGTCGGGACTTTCGAAGGGACTTTAACACCGGGGAGCTGTTTTTT
TRBJ2-1,TRBV7-9,-,-,CASSSGWDEQFF,TGTGCCAGCAGCTCAGGGTGGGATGAGCAGTTCTTC
TRBJ2-7,TRBV6-5,-,TRBD1,CASSYRGREQYF,TGTGCCAGCAGTTACAGGGGGCGCGAGCAGTACTTC
TRBJ2-1,TRBV6-5,few,-,CASSYSSSDDEQFF,TGTGCCAGCAGTTACTCGTCTAGCGACGATGAGCAGTTCTTC
TRBJ2-7,TRBV27,-,TRBD1,CASSRLGQGILNEQYF,TGTGCCAGCAGTCGGCTGGGACAGGGGATCCTTAACGAGCAGTACTTC
TRBJ1-6,TRBV7-9,-,TRBD1,CASSFLTGQGNSPLHF,TGTGCCAGCAGCTTCTTGACCGGACAGGGGAATTCACCCCTCCACTTT
TRBJ2-3,TRBV28,-,TRBD2,CASSSLAGSSTDTQYF,TGTGCCAGCAGTTCGCTAGCGGGATCTAGCACAGATACGCAGTATTTT
TRBJ1-1,TRBV9,-,-,CASSDLASTEAFF,TGTGCCAGCAGCGACCTCGCCTCCACTGAAGCTTTCTTT
TRBJ1-6,TRBV9,-,-,CASSATGLNSPLHF,TGTGCCAGCAGCGCGACAGGCCTTAATTCACCCCTCCACTTT
TRBJ2-5,TRBV30,-,-,CAWSTYQETQYF,TGTGCCTGGAGTACGTACCAAGAGACCCAGTACTTC
TRBJ2-3,TRBV11-2,few,-,CASSLVGRSGPRGDTQYF,TGTGCCAGCAGCTTAGTAGGTCGCAGCGGGCCTAGAGGAGATACGCAGTATTTT
TRBJ1-2,TRBV2,-,-,CASRREFGYTF,TGTGCCAGCCGTCGGGAATTCGGCTACACCTTC
TRBJ1-5,TRBV28,-,-,CASSFSPGTLSNQPQHF,TGTGCCAGCAGTTTTAGCCCAGGGACCCTTAGCAATCAGCCCCAGCATTTT
TRBJ1-2,TRBV10-3,-,TRBD1,CAISESETGTYGYTF,TGTGCCATCAGTGAGTCTGAGACAGGGACCTATGGCTACACCTTC
TRBJ2-5,TRBV27,-,-,CASRGRTGTETQYF,TGTGCCAGCAGGGGGAGGACAGGAACAGAGACCCAGTACTTC
TRBJ2-2,TRBV7-2,-,-,CASSLAPQVTGELFF,TGTGCCAGCAGCTTAGCGCCCCAGGTCACCGGGGAGCTGTTTTTT
TRBJ1-2,TRBV2,-,-,CASVRIGGGYGYTF,TGTGCCAGCGTCCGGATAGGAGGGGGCTATGGCTACACCTTC
TRBJ2-7,TRBV29-1,-,TRBD2,CSVTSGGAYEQYF,TGCAGCGTTACTAGCGGGGGGGCCTACGAGCAGTACTTC
TRBJ2-5,TRBV2,-,-,CASSPLRTQYF,TGTGCCAGCAGTCCCTTACGGACCCAGTACTTC
TRBJ1-1,TRBV6-5,-,-,CASSSDPPGVDTEAFF,TGTGCCAGCAGTTCGGACCCCCCAGGCGTCGACACTGAAGCTTTCTTT
TRBJ1-1,TRBV2,-,-,CASSENRNTEAFF,TGTGCCAGCAGTGAAAATAGGAACACTGAAGCTTTCTTT
TRBJ1-6,TRBV7-2,-,-,CANSSGISYNSPLHF,TGTGCCAACAGCTCAGGGATTTCCTATAATTCACCCCTCCACTTT
TRBJ1-2,TRBV15,-,-,CATSRDLGYGYTF,TGTGCCACCAGCAGAGATCTCGGGTATGGCTACACCTTC
TRBJ2-3,TRBV5-4,-,TRBD2,CASSLGKTASGRFADTQYF,TGTGCCAGCAGCTTGGGGAAAACGGCTAGCGGGAGATTCGCAGATACGCAGTATTTT
TRBJ1-6,TRBV5-1,once,-,CASAPMGSLNSPLHF,TGCGCCAGCGCGCCAATGGGCAGCCTTAATTCACCCCTCCACTTT
TRBJ2-7,TRBV7-2,-,-,CASSLANLGEQYF,TGTGCCAGCAGCTTAGCAAATTTGGGGGAGCAGTACTTC